The sequence of this TCR beta chain was determined in a study of blood T cells in healthy people across ages. Through a sample-barcoded 5' primer and a J-beta primer mix, a second PCR was run for roughly 7 to 12 cycles. TCRdb passed the 5' RACE reads through MiXCR, listing each CDR3 protein once. The table has hundreds of thousands of distinct CDR3 sequences, around three fifths seen once; the top ten hold roughly 34%. Study observations and caveats: Researchers said unsorted PBMCs prevented a conclusive naive versus antigen-experienced comparison. Those diversity estimates obtained from one million T cells were thought to be underestimates. Long-lived donors had more naive CD4+ cells and higher diversity than aged donors.

Drawing of peripheral blood yielded 7.5 to 10 milliliters from each donor. In the case of this clonotype: Its antigen is not identified.

V was pared by 6 bases and J by 1 base, with 5 bases of the junction left unmatched. Germline V gives CDR1 ENHRY, CDR2 SYGVKD. CDR3 length equals 14 residues. Sequenced input: blood. The rearrangement uses TRBV10-3 and TRBJ2-5, with TRBD2 matching 7 bases. This receptor was taken from a man aged 60-69 years in good health. This chain's CDR3 is CAISLGGAQETQYF. The DNA of the CDR3 is TGTGCCATCAGCCTGGGAGGGGCCCAAGAGACCCAGTACTTC.